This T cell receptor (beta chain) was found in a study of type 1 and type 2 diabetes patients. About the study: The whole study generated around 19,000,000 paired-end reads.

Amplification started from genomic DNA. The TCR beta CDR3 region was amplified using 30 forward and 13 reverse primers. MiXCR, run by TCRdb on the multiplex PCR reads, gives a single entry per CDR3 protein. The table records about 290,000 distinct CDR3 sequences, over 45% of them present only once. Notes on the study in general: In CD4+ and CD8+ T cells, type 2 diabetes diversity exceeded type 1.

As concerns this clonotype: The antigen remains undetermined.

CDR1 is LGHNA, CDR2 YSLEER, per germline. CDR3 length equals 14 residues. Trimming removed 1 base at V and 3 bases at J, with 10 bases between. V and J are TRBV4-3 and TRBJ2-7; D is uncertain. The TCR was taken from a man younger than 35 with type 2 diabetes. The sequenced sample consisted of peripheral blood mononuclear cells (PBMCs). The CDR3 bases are TGCGCCAGCAGCCAAGGTCCGCCAGTCTACGAGCAGTACTTC. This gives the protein CASSQGPPVYEQYF.